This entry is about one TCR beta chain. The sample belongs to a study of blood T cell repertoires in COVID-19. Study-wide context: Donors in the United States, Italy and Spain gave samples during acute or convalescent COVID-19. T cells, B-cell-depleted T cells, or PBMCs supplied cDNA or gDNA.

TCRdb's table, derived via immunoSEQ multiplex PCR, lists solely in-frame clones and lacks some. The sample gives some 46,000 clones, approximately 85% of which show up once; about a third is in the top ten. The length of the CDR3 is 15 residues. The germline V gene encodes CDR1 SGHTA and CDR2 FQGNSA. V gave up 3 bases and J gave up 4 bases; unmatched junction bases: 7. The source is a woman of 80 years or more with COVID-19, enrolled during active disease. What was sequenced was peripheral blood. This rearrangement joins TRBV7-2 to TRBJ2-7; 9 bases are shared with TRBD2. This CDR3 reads CASSLRGGVEYEQYF. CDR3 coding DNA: TGTGCCAGCAGCTTGCGCGGGGGGGTTGAGTACGAGCAGTACTTC. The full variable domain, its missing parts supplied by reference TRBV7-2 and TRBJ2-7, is GAGVSQSPSNKVTEKGKDVELRCDPISGHTALYWYRQSLGQGLEFLIYFQGNSAPDKSGLPSDRFSAERTGGSVSTLTIQRTQQEDSAVYLCASSLRGGVEYEQYFGPGTRLTVT.